This entry features one TCR beta chain sequence. Assay: immunoSEQ multiplex PCR; the TCRdb copy retains only in-frame clones and omits some. The sample has 100,000 to 120,000 clones; around 82% are singletons. This specimen belongs to a study of cytomegalovirus exposure and HLA in healthy donors. The CDR3 length is 16 residues. From germline, CDR1 is GTSNPN and CDR2 SVGIG (reference sequence). After removal of 3 bases from V and 4 bases from J, the junction contained 11 bases not matched to a gene. Material: PBMCs. The chain uses TRBV30 and TRBJ2-5; 10 positions agree with TRBD1. The receptor was derived from a woman between 18 and 29 years old in good health and CMV-seronegative. DNA for the CDR3: TGTGCCTGGAGCCTCAACACCGGGACAGGGGTAGAGACCCAGTACTTC. Amino acid sequence: CAWSLNTGTGVETQYF. The full variable domain, its missing parts supplied by reference TRBV30 and TRBJ2-5, is SQTIHQWPATLVQPVGSPLSLECTVEGTSNPNLYWYRQAAGRGLQLLFYSVGIGQISSEVPQNLSASRPQDRQFILSSKKLLLSDSGFYLCAWSLNTGTGVETQYFGPGTRLLVL.